What follows are 5 T cell receptor beta chains derived from one specimen sequenced in a study of cytomegalovirus exposure and HLA in healthy donors. With 60 Vbeta and 13 Jbeta primers, the PCR was carried out. The protocol was immunoSEQ multiplex PCR, while the TCRdb copy is restricted to in-frame clones and leaves out a portion. The data show hundreds of thousands of clones, with approximately 78% seen just once and about 0.45% held by the top ten. The sequencing input was PBMCs. All receptors derive from a boy aged 5-17 years in good health and CMV-seronegative.

Worth noting for this clone: Other nucleotide sequences from this sample produce the same CDR3. This chain connects TRBV6-5 to TRBJ1-5, with no clear D. The CDR3 runs to 13 residues. Germline CDR1 and CDR2: MNHEY and SVGAGI. Trimming removed 0 bases from V and 6 bases from J, with 6 bases in between. The CDR3 spells CASSYSRGQPQHF. The CDR3 region has the DNA TGTGCCAGCAGTTACTCAAGAGGTCAGCCCCAGCATTTT.

This clone has just one count. The CDR3 sequence: CAWSLAGTGAYEQYF. The CDR3 DNA reads as TGTGCCTGGAGTCTAGCCGGGACAGGGGCCTACGAGCAGTACTTC. The chain employs TRBV30 and TRBJ2-5; TRBD1 matches at 10 bases. The DNA end favors TRBJ2-7, so the J call may be wrong. This CDR3 has 15 amino acids. Germline lookup yields CDR1 GTSNPN and CDR2 SVGIG (reference sequence).

The chain employs TRBV5-1 and TRBJ2-7; TRBD1 aligns across 9 bases. The CDR3 has 14 amino acids. V trimming: 4 bases; J trimming: 5 bases; junction bases outside the gene matches: 7. Germline CDR1 and CDR2: SGHRS and YFSETQ. CDR3 in DNA: TGCGCCAGCAGCCACGGACAGGGGACGGACGAGCAGTACTTC. Translated: CASSHGQGTDEQYF.

The CDR3 loop reads CASSLAGGWTIYEQYF. CDR3 DNA: TGTGCCAGCAGCTTAGCGGGGGGTTGGACCATCTACGAGCAGTACTTC. The chain recombines TRBV7-8 with TRBJ2-7; D might be TRBD2 (6 bases). Trimming cost V 0 bases and J 3 bases, with 15 bases left between them. Germline V gene data show CDR1 as SGHVS and CDR2 as FQNEAQ. This CDR3 has 16 amino acids. The full variable domain, its missing parts supplied by reference TRBV7-8 and TRBJ2-7, is GAGVSQSPRYKVAKRGQDVALRCDPISGHVSLFWYQQALGQGPEFLTYFQNEAQLDKSGLPSDRFFAERPEGSVSTLKIQRTQQEDSAVYLCASSLAGGWTIYEQYFGPGTRLTVT.

The chain uses TRBV6-5 and TRBJ1-3; tentatively, D is TRBD1 (6 bases). Germline loops: CDR1 MNHEY, CDR2 SVGAGI. The germline V and J ends were trimmed by 6 bases and 9 bases, with 15 bases remaining between them. The CDR3 has 13 residues. The CDR3 reads CASRRSRGGTIYF. The DNA for the CDR3 is TGTGCCAGCAGGCGGAGCCGAGGGGGCACCATATATTTT.